This T cell receptor (beta chain) stems from a study of cytomegalovirus exposure and HLA in healthy donors. Across the whole study: The 90 to 150 validation repertoires used the same platform as the 650 to 800 first-cohort repertoires, a later analysis reported. Overall study findings and caveats: Rarity characterized most TCR sequences, yet some public TCRs appeared in many donors. Subsequent analysis of the approximately 120 validation repertoires found a tendency for first-cohort TCR clusters to co-occur.

Points on this clone: Antigen specificity is unknown.

The CDR3 is 13 amino acids. Germline V lookup: CDR1 MDHEN, CDR2 SYDVKM. J gave up 3 bases and V 6 bases, and 3 bases lay outside the gene matches. TCRdb's table, derived via immunoSEQ multiplex PCR, lists solely in-frame clones and lacks some. The sample lists under 50,000 clones, 90% to 95% occurring once. Specimen: PBMCs. The chain has TRBV28 and TRBJ1-2, with TRBD1 identical over 8 bases. This sequence was found in a woman under 30 in good health and CMV-seropositive. Here the CDR3 reads CASREGQDYGYTF. The CDR3 DNA follows: TGTGCCAGCAGGGAGGGACAGGACTATGGCTACACCTTC.